The T cell receptor beta chain described here comes from a study of blood T cell repertoires in COVID-19. Study overall: Specimens from acute and convalescent COVID-19 originated in the United States, Italy and Spain.

Original methodology: Reference gene primers were amplified, and this amplification served to estimate nucleated cell counts. The repertoire was sequenced with immunoSEQ multiplex PCR; TCRdb's copy has only in-frame clones and lacks some. V, J and clone size were drawn from that table, and D and trimming were deduced from the DNA. The data show 250,000 or so clones, more than 75% seen once. The CDR3 extends over 18 amino acids. The germline V gene has CDR1 LNHNV and CDR2 YYDKDF (reference sequence). Trimming cost V 1 base and J 3 bases; bases outside gene matches: 8. The origin of this receptor is a woman aged 40 to 50 who had recovered from COVID-19. J is TRBJ2-3 and V is TRBV15, with 12 positions matching TRBD2. What was sequenced was peripheral blood. Here the CDR3 DNA reads TGTGCCACCAGCAGAGTAGGGACCGGGACTAGCGGGACAGATACGCAGTATTTT. As protein: CATSRVGTGTSGTDTQYF. Together with reference TRBV15 and TRBJ2-3, the CDR3 gives the full variable domain: DAMVIQNPRYQVTQFGKPVTLSCSQTLNHNVMYWYQQKSSQAPKLLFHYYDKDFNNEADTPDNFQSRRPNTSFCFLDIRSPGLGDTAMYLCATSRVGTGTSGTDTQYFGPGTRLTVL.